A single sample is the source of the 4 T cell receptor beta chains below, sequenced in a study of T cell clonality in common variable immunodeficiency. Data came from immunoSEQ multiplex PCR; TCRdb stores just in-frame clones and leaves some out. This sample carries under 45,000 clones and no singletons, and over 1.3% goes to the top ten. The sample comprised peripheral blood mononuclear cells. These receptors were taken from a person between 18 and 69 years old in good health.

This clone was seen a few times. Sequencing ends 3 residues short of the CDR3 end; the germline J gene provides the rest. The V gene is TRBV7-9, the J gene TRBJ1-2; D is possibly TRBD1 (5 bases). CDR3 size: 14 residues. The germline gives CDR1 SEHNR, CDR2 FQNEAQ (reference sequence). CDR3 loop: CASSKTGTSGSYTF. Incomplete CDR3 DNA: TGTGCCAGCAGCAAGACCGGGACTAGCGGGAGC.

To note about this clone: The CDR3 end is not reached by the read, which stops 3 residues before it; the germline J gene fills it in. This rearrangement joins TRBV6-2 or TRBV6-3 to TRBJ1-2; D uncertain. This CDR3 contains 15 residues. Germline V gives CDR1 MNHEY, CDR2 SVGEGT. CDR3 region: CASTPLAGLSYDYTF. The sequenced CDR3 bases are TGTGCCAGCACCCCCCTAGCGGGCCTTTCCTACGAC.

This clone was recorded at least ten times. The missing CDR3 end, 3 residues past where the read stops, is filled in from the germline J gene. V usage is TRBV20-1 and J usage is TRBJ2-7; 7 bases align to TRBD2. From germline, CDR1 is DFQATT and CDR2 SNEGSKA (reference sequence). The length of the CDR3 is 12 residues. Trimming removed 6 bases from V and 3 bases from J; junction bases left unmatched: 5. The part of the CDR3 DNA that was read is TGCAGTGCGCTAGCGGACGTCTACGAG. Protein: CSALADVYE. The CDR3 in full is CSALADVYEQYF.

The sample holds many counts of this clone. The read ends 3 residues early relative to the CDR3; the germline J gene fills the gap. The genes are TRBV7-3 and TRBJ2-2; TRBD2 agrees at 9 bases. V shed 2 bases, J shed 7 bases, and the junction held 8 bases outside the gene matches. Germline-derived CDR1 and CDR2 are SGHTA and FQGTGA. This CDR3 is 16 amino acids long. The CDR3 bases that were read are TGTGCCAGCAGCTTACGTCCGACTAGCGGTATCGGGGAG. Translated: CASSLRPTSGIGE. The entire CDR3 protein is CASSLRPTSGIGELFF. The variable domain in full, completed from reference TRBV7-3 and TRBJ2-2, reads GAGVSQTPSNKVTEKGKYVELRCDPISGHTALYWYRQSLGQGPEFLIYFQGTGAADDSGLPNDRFFAVRPEGSVSTLKIQRTERGDSAVYLCASSLRPTSGIGELFFGEGSRLTVL.